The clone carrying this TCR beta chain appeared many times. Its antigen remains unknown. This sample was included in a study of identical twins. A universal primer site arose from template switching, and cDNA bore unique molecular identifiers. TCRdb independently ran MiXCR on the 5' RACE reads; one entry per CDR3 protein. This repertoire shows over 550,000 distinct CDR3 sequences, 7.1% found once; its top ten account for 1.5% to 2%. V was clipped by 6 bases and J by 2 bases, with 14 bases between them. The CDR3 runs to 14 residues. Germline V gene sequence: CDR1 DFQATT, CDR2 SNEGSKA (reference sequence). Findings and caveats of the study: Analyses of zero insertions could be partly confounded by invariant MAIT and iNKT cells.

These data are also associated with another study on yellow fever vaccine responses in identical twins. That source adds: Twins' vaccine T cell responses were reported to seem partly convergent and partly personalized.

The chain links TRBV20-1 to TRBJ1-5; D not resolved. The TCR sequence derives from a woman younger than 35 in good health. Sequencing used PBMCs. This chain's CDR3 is CSAGLFQGNQPQHF. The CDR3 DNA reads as TGCAGTGCCGGGCTTTTTCAGGGCAATCAGCCCCAGCATTTT.